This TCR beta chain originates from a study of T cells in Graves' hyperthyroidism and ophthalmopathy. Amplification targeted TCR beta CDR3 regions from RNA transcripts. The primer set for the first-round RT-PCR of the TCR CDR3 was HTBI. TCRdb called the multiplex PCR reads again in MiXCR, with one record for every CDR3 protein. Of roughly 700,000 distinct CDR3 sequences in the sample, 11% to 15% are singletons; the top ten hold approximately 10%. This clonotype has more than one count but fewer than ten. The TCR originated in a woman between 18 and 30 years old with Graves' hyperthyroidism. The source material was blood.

This CDR3 reads CASSPFLGQASNTGELFF. The CDR3 region has the DNA TGTGCCAGCTCACCCTTTCTCGGACAGGCTTCTAACACCGGGGAGCTGTTTTTT. This rearrangement joins TRBV18 to TRBJ2-2; 7 nucleotides line up with TRBD1. With V trimmed by 3 bases and J by 2 bases, 12 bases remained unmatched. The CDR3 is made up of 18 amino acids. The V gene's germline CDR1 is KGHSH and CDR2 LQKENI.